This TCR beta chain was profiled in a study of cytomegalovirus exposure and HLA in healthy donors. Study details: Earlier, 150 million to 200 million T cells were analyzed, and about 100 million unique TCR beta sequences were found among them. General observations from the study: Earlier analysis yielded a pattern in which most TCR beta V segments were productive about 90% or about 30% of the time. The analysis excluded some indistinguishable V segments, including TRBV6-2 and TRBV6-3.

A note on this clone: Its antigen remains unidentified.

With 60 Vbeta and 13 Jbeta primers, the PCR was carried out. Profiled with immunoSEQ multiplex PCR; TCRdb holds only in-frame clones, not every one. The sample contains roughly 200,000 clones, more than 65% of which appear only once. After removal of 5 bases from V and 4 bases from J, the junction contained 4 bases not matched to a gene. Germline assignment: CDR1 SGHAT and CDR2 FQNNGV. The CDR3 covers 14 residues. Sequencing input: PBMCs. This clonotype originated in a girl aged 5-17 years in good health and CMV-seropositive. The chain employs TRBV11-2 and TRBJ2-7, with 11 bases identical to TRBD2. CDR3 DNA sequence: TGTGCCAGCAGCCTACTAGCGGGGGTTTACGAGCAGTACTTC. Encoded protein: CASSLLAGVYEQYF. Complete variable domain (other parts from reference TRBV11-2 and TRBJ2-7): EAGVAQSPRYKIIEKRQSVAFWCNPISGHATLYWYQQILGQGPKLLIQFQNNGVVDDSQLPKDRFSAERLKGVDSTLKIQPAKLEDSAVYLCASSLLAGVYEQYFGPGTRLTVT.